Reported below is one T cell receptor beta chain. Its antigen is unknown. Base quality data are lacking; no much larger clone is found one base away. This sample was taken from a study of CD8+CD57+ T cells in acquired aplastic anemia listed by TCRdb under 2018. In terms of the full investigation: DNA extracted from sorted CD4+ and CD8+ cells had a mean of around 3 ug, with a range of about 0.18 to 27.4 ug. CD8+CD57+ expansion was defined as a frequency above the mean frequency observed in healthy subjects.

Expansion of CD8+CD57+ cells had been shown by flow cytometry in the patients chosen for sequencing. All patients had severe acquired aplastic anemia diagnosed by International Study of Aplastic Anemia and Agranulocytosis and Camitta criteria. Patients had received no therapy at the time of blood sampling. TCR repertoires of sorted CD4+ and CD8+ blood T cells from severe aplastic anemia patients and healthy subjects were deep-sequenced in the study. Patients were enrolled in the USA under clinicaltrials.gov protocols 00001620, 01623167, 00001397, 00071045, 00081523 and 00961064. Ficoll-Paque density gradient centrifugation was used to isolate peripheral blood mononuclear cells. Before DNA extraction, CD4+ and CD8+ T cells were sorted by FACS or by magnetic beads. Study-level results and caveats: Twenty-nine CD8+ CDR3 sequences were shared between patients and controls but appeared highly expressed in patients and within their immunodominant clones. Between patients and healthy controls, no significant difference in CD8+ Simpson's diversity was found (P=0.060).

V lost 4 bases and J lost 8 bases, and the count of bases not matched to a germline gene is 12. Counted from cysteine to phenylalanine, this CDR3 has 15 amino acids. The DNA shown is the 45-base CDR3, in frame from base 1. For CDR1 and CDR2, the germline V gene lists SGHTA and FQGTGA. Profiling of TCR beta VDJ combinations and CDR3 sequences used genomic DNA as the template. An Illumina HiSeq 2000 was used for TCR repertoire sequencing. Concerning the study's data processing: Repertoire assessment relied on Simpson's diversity index, CDR3 size and DJ length profiles, and TRBV/TRBJ rearrangement plots. The most abundant DNA sequence in the deep sequencing data was taken as the immunodominant clone. CDR3 amino acid sequences were checked for sharing between subjects and were compared against published repertoires and the VDJdb database. TCRdb took the public reads, trimmed them with fastp at Q25, ran MiXCR for clone calling and kept in-frame beta chains. When rows share a CDR3 protein, they turn into one entry using the most common DNA and genes. TCRdb, not the authors, supplied the V and J calls. In all, the sample holds approximately 250,000 distinct CDR3 sequences, and around 82% of those were seen once. The ten largest clones take up approximately 40% of the sample.

The clonotype originates from a human donor with aplastic anemia. The sequencing input was sorted CD4+, CD8+, or CD8+CD57+ T cells (not recorded which) from PBMCs. The chain links TRBV7-3 with TRBJ2-5; 8 bases in the junction line up with TRBD2. The DNA is TGTGCCAGCAGCTCCTCGGGGGGGACAACAGATACCCAGTACTTC. It is translated as CASSSSGGTTDTQYF.